The T cell receptor (beta chain) described here comes from a study of shared clonotypes between healthy human individuals. Sequenced by immunoSEQ multiplex PCR; TCRdb stores in-frame clones only, minus some. The sample records roughly 1,500,000 clones, approximately 98.5% being singletons. The specimen was naive CD4+ T cells sorted from blood. Subset given: CD45RA+ positively selected. The source is a man aged 30 to 45 in good health.

The CDR3 DNA follows: TGCGCCAGCAGCTGGGGGCTGGAAGGCTCTGGGCCTGGGGCCAACGTCCTGACTTTC. It encodes CASSWGLEGSGPGANVLTF. The chain recombines TRBV5-1 with TRBJ2-6; the D gene is possibly TRBD1 (6 bases). Germline V CDR1 and CDR2: SGHRS, YFSETQ. The CDR3 is made up of 19 amino acids. Trimming left V 3 bases short and J 2 bases short, with 21 bases between. Combining the CDR3 with reference TRBV5-1 and TRBJ2-6 gives the whole variable domain KAGVTQTPRYLIKTRGQQVTLSCSPISGHRSVSWYQQTPGQGLQFLFEYFSETQRNKGNFPGRFSGRQFSNSRSEMNVSTLELGDSALYLCASSWGLEGSGPGANVLTFGAGSRLTVL.